A single sample gave rise to the 18 T cell receptor beta chains below, sequenced in a study of blood T cell repertoires in COVID-19. Clones were read by immunoSEQ multiplex PCR, and TCRdb kept only the in-frame ones, dropping some. The data hold tens of thousands of clones, with about 90% observed a single time. Sequencing used peripheral blood. These receptors were taken from an elderly woman in a cohort sampled during active or convalescent COVID-19.

The V call is TRBV5-6, the J call TRBJ2-1; TRBD2 aligns across 7 bases. This CDR3 is 13 amino acids long. The trim removed 0 bases at V and 10 bases at J, leaving 4 bases unmatched. CDR1 is SGHDT and CDR2 is YYEEEE in the germline V gene. CDR3 sequence: CASSLGTSREQFF. Here the CDR3 DNA reads TGTGCCAGCAGCTTGGGGACTAGTCGGGAGCAGTTCTTC.

V and J are TRBV10-3 and TRBJ2-1; a weak D match, TRBD2 (5 bases). V lost 0 bases and J lost 6, with 9 bases in between. This CDR3 has 14 residues. The germline V gene has CDR1 ENHRY and CDR2 SYGVKD. The CDR3 DNA follows: TGTGCCATCAGTGAGTCCGCGGGCCCCAATGAGCAGTTCTTC. It yields the protein CAISESAGPNEQFF.

The gene calls are TRBV6-1 and TRBJ1-3, with 7 bases matching TRBD1. With 0 bases clipped from V and 0 bases from J, the junction kept 2 bases outside the gene matches. CDR3 length equals 16 residues. Germline CDR1 and CDR2: MNHNS and SASEGT. CDR3 nucleotide sequence: TGTGCCAGCAGTGAAGCAACAGGGGTCTCTGGAAACACCATATATTTT. Encoded protein: CASSEATGVSGNTIYF.

The chain's CDR3 is CASSSGQGIGGYTF. The CDR3 bases are TGTGCCAGCAGTTCGGGACAGGGGATAGGTGGCTACACCTTC. This chain uses TRBV28 with TRBJ1-2; 10 bases map to TRBD1. CDR3 size: 14 residues. J gave up 7 bases and V 4 bases, and 6 bases lay outside the gene matches. Germline V CDR1 and CDR2: MDHEN, SYDVKM.

The V call is TRBV6-5, the J call TRBJ1-2, with 9 bases identical to TRBD1. The CDR3 sequence is 15 residues long. The germline CDR1 and CDR2 sequences are MNHEY and SVGAGI. V gave up 0 bases and J gave up 3 bases; unmatched junction bases: 2. The CDR3 is CASSYSWDRDYGYTF. CDR3 nucleotides: TGTGCCAGCAGTTACTCCTGGGACAGGGACTATGGCTACACCTTC.

In its sample, this clone was seen once. J is TRBJ1-4 and V is TRBV28; a weak D match, TRBD1 (6 bases). Deletions cut 4 bases from V and 6 bases from J, with 21 bases between. The CDR3 spans 17 residues. CDR1 is MDHEN and CDR2 is SYDVKM in the germline V gene. Written as DNA, the CDR3 is TGTGCCAGCAGTTCCCCTGGTACAGGGTTTTCGGATGAAAAACTGTTTTTT. Protein sequence: CASSSPGTGFSDEKLFF.

This clone was detected only once. J is TRBJ2-1 and V is TRBV7-9; 10 bases fit TRBD2. The trim removed 5 bases at V and 5 bases at J, leaving 6 bases unmatched. The CDR3 sequence is 15 residues long. Germline V gives CDR1 SEHNR, CDR2 FQNEAQ (reference sequence). CDR3 sequence: CASSLGLAPNNEQFF. In nucleotides, the CDR3 is TGTGCCAGCAGCCTGGGACTAGCGCCTAACAATGAGCAGTTCTTC.

The J gene is TRBJ2-4, the V gene TRBV27, with 8 bases identical to TRBD2. Germline V lookup: CDR1 MNHEY, CDR2 SMNVEV (reference sequence). This CDR3 contains 13 residues. J lost 7 bases, V lost 6 bases, and 5 bases had no gene match. In DNA form, the CDR3 reads TGTGCCAGCAGCCACGGGGGGGGGAACATTCAGTACTTC. Translated, it gives CASSHGGGNIQYF.

This clone appeared once. This chain links TRBV19 with TRBJ2-2; the match to TRBD2 covers 8 bases. This CDR3 is 16 amino acids long. CDR1 and CDR2 from the germline V gene are LNHDA and SQIVND (reference sequence). V lost 5 bases, J lost 4 bases, and 9 bases stayed unmatched. The chain's CDR3 is CASSSRRGDGTGELFF. CDR3 in DNA: TGTGCCAGTAGTTCCAGGCGGGGGGATGGCACCGGGGAGCTGTTTTTT.

J is TRBJ1-1 and V is TRBV7-3; D is undetermined. Germline CDR1 SGHTA, CDR2 FQGTGA. The ends were cut back, 2 bases at V and 3 bases at J, with 7 bases in the middle. The length of the CDR3 is 13 residues. The CDR3 DNA reads TGTGCCAGCAGCTTAGACACGCACACTGAAGCTTTCTTT. It is translated as CASSLDTHTEAFF.

The rearrangement links TRBV11-3 to TRBJ2-3; 13 bases align to TRBD2. The germline CDR1 and CDR2 sequences are SGHNT and YENEEA. There are 17 residues in the CDR3. V gave up 3 bases and J gave up 3 bases; unmatched junction bases: 6. The CDR3 region has the DNA TGTGCCAGCAGCTTTAATATACTAGCGGGAGGGACAGATACGCAGTATTTT. Protein product: CASSFNILAGGTDTQYF.

This chain connects TRBV11-2 to TRBJ2-7; D is uncertain. Trimming stripped 5 bases from V and 3 bases from J, with 5 bases between. This CDR3 spans 11 amino acids. Germline CDR1 is SGHAT and CDR2 is FQNNGV. The CDR3 loop is CASSQLYEQYF. For the CDR3, the DNA is TGTGCCAGCAGCCAACTCTACGAGCAGTACTTC.

This chain links TRBV4-2 with TRBJ1-1; 7 bases fit TRBD1. Germline lookup yields CDR1 LGHNA and CDR2 YNFKEQ. The CDR3 covers 15 residues. The J segment lost 6 bases and the V segment lost 3 bases, leaving 10 bases of the junction unmatched. The CDR3 loop reads CASSHARTGGAEAFF. CDR3 in DNA: TGTGCCAGCAGCCACGCCAGGACAGGCGGGGCTGAAGCTTTCTTT.

The V call is TRBV27, the J call TRBJ1-6, with D possibly matching TRBD1 (5 bases). Germline CDR1 is MNHEY and CDR2 is SMNVEV (reference sequence). The CDR3 consists of 14 residues. With 2 bases removed from V and 6 bases from J, the gap between germline ends came to 8 bases. Here the CDR3 DNA reads TGTGCCAGCAGTTTACTAAGGGGTAATTCACCCCTCCACTTT. Translation gives CASSLLRGNSPLHF.

The chain links TRBV12-3 or TRBV12-4 to TRBJ2-1; 10 nucleotides line up with TRBD2. The ends lost 7 bases at V and 14 bases at J; junction bases unmatched: 11. The CDR3 runs 13 residues. This CDR3 is CASTIGAGGYEFF. The CDR3 nucleotides are TGTGCCAGCACAATTGGAGCGGGAGGGTACGAGTTCTTC.

The chain carries TRBV7-9 and TRBJ2-1, with 10 bases matching TRBD2. The V gene end was trimmed by 5 bases and the J gene end by 6 bases; junction bases not matched to a gene: 10. CDR1 and CDR2 (germline): SEHNR, FQNEAQ (reference sequence). The CDR3 runs to 16 residues. The CDR3 loop is CASSLGAGGPVNEQFF. In DNA, the CDR3 is TGTGCCAGCAGCCTTGGAGCGGGAGGGCCTGTCAATGAGCAGTTCTTC.

The chain carries TRBV9 and TRBJ2-1, with TRBD2 matching 9 bases. J lost 15 bases, V lost 3 bases, and 10 bases had no gene match. Germline assignment: CDR1 SGDLS and CDR2 YYNGEE. The CDR3 is 13 amino acids. Here the CDR3 DNA reads TGTGCCAGCAGCGACGCCTCTAGCGGGAAATTGTTCTTC. As protein: CASSDASSGKLFF.

The V call is TRBV29-1, the J call TRBJ1-3; TRBD1 aligns across 7 bases. The V gene's germline CDR1 is SQVTM and CDR2 ANQGSEA. V was pared by 5 bases and J by 7 bases, with 11 bases of the junction left unmatched. The CDR3 is made up of 14 amino acids. This CDR3 reads CSVSEGAGGNTIYF. The CDR3 DNA follows: TGCAGCGTTAGCGAGGGGGCGGGTGGGAACACCATATATTTT.